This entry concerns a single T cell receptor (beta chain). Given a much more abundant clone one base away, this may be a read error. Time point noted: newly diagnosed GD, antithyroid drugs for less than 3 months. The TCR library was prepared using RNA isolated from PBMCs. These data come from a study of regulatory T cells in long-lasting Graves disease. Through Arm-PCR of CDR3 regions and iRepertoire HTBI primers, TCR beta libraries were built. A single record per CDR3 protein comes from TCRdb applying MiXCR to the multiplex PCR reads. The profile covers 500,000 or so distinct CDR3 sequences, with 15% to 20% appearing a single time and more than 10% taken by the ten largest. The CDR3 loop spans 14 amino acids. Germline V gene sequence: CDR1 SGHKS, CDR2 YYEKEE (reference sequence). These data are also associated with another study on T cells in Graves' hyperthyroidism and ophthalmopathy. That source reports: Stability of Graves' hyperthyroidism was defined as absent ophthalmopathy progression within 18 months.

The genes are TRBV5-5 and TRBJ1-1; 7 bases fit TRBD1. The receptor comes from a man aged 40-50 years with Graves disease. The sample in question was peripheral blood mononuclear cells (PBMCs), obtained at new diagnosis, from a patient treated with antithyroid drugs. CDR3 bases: TGTGCCAGCAGCATCACAGGGGCGGACACTGGAGCTTTCTTT. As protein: CASSITGADTGAFF. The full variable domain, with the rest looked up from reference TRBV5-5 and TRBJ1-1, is DAGVTQSPTHLIKTRGQQVTLRCSPISGHKSVSWYQQVLGQGPQFIFQYYEKEERGRGNFPDRFSARQFPNYSSELNVNALLLGDSALYLCASSITGADTGAFFGQGTRLTVV.